Sequencing of this T cell receptor (beta chain) was carried out in a study of blood T cells in healthy people across ages. Germline V CDR1 and CDR2: GTSNPN, SVGIG (reference sequence). V shed 0 bases and J shed 5 bases, with 14 bases lying between them. CDR3 length equals 15 residues. This clonotype turned up a few times. For the second PCR, which ran for 7 to 11 cycles, a sample-barcoded 5' primer and a J-beta primer mix were used. Tags on each cDNA molecule came from a template-switch adaptor with 12 random nucleotides. In TCRdb, the 5' RACE reads were re-called with MiXCR into one record per CDR3 protein. The sample has about 1,600,000 distinct CDR3 sequences, roughly 40% seen once.

This chain links TRBV30 with TRBJ1-5; TRBD1 is a possible D gene (5 bases). Sequencing was performed on blood. The receptor was isolated from a woman between 18 and 29 years old in good health. This CDR3 is CAWSVKGWGHQPQHF. CDR3 coding DNA: TGTGCCTGGAGTGTGAAGGGGTGGGGTCATCAGCCCCAGCATTTT.